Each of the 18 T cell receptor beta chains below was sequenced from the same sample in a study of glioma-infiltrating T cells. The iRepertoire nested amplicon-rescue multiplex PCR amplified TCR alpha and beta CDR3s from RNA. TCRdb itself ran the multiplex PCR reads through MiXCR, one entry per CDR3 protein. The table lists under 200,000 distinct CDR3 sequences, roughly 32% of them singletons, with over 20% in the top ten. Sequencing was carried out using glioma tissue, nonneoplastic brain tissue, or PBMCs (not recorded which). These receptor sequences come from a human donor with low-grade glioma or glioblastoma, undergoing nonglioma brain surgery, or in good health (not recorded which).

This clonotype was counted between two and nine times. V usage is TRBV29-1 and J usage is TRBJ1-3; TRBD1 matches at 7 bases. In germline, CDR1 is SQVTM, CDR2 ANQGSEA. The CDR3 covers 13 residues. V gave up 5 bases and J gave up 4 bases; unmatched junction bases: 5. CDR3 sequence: CSVRTGGGNTIYF. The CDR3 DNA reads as TGCAGCGTTAGGACAGGAGGGGGAAACACCATATATTTT.

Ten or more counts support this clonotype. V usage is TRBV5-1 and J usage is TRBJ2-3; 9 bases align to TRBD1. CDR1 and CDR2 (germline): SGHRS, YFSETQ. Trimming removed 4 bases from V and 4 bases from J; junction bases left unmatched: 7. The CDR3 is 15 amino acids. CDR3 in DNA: TGCGCCAGCAGCGGTGGACAGGGGTCGCCAGATACGCAGTATTTT. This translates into CASSGGQGSPDTQYF.

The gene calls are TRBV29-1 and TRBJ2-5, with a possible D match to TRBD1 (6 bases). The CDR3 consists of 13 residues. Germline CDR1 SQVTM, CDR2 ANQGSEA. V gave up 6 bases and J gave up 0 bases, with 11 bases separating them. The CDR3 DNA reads TGCAGCGTCCCGGGGACATACCAAGAGACCCAGTACTTC. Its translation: CSVPGTYQETQYF.

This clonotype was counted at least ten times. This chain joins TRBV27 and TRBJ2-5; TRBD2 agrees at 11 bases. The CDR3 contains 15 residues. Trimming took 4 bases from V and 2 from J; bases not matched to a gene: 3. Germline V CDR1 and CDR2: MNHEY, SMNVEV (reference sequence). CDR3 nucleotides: TGTGCCAGCAGTTCTGGGACTAGCGGACAAGAGACCCAGTACTTC. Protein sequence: CASSSGTSGQETQYF.

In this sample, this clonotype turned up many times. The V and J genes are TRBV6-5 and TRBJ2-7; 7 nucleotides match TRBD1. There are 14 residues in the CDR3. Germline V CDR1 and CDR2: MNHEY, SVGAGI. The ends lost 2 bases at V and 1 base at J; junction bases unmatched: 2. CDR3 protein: CASSYKQGSYEQYF. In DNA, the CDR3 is TGTGCCAGCAGTTACAAACAGGGGTCCTACGAGCAGTACTTC.

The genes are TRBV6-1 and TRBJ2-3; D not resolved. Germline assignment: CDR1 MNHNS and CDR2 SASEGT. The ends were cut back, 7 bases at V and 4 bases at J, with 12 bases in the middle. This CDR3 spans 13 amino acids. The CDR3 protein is CASMGPPSDTQYF. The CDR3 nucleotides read TGTGCCAGCATGGGTCCCCCATCAGATACGCAGTATTTT.

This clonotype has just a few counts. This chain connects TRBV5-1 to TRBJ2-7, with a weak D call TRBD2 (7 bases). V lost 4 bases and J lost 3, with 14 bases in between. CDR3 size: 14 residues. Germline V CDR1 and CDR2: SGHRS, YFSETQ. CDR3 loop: CASSPSGTFYEQYF. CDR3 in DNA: TGCGCCAGCAGCCCCAGCGGGACATTCTACGAGCAGTACTTC. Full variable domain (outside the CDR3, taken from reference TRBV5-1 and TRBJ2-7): KAGVTQTPRYLIKTRGQQVTLSCSPISGHRSVSWYQQTPGQGLQFLFEYFSETQRNKGNFPGRFSGRQFSNSRSEMNVSTLELGDSALYLCASSPSGTFYEQYFGPGTRLTVT.

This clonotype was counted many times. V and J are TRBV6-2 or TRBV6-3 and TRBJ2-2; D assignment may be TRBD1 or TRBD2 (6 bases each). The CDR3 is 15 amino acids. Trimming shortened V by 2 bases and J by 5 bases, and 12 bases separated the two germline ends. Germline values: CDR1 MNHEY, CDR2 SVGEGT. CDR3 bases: TGTGCCAGCAGTTACAGGTGGAGGGGGACCGGGGAGCTGTTTTTT. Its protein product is CASSYRWRGTGELFF.

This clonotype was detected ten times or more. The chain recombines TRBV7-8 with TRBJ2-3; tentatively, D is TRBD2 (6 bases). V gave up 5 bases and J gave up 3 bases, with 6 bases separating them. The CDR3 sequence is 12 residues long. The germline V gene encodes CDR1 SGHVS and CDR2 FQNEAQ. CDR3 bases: TGTGCCAGCAGCGGGGGGACAGATACGCAGTATTTT. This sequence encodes CASSGGTDTQYF.

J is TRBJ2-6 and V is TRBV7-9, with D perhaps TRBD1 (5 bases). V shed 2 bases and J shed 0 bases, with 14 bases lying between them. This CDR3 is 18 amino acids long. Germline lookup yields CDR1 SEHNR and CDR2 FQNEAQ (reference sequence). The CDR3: CASSLSAGYPSGANVLTF. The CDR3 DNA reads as TGTGCCAGCAGCTTATCCGCAGGGTACCCCTCTGGGGCCAACGTCCTGACTTTC.

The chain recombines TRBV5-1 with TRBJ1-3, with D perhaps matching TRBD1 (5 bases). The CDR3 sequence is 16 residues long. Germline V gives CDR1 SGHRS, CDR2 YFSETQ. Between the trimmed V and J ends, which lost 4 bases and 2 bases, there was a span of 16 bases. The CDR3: CASSTDSMSAGNTIYF. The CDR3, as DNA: TGCGCCAGCAGCACTGACAGTATGTCGGCTGGAAACACCATATATTTT. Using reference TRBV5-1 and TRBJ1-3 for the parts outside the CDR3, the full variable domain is KAGVTQTPRYLIKTRGQQVTLSCSPISGHRSVSWYQQTPGQGLQFLFEYFSETQRNKGNFPGRFSGRQFSNSRSEMNVSTLELGDSALYLCASSTDSMSAGNTIYFGEGSWLTVV.

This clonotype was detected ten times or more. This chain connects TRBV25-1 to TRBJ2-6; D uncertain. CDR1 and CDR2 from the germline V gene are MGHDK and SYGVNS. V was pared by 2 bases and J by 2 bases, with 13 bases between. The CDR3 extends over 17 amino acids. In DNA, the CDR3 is TGTGCCAGCAGTGAAAACCGCCCCGACACTGGGGCCAACGTCCTGACTTTC. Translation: CASSENRPDTGANVLTF. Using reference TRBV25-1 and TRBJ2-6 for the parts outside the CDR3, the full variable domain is EADIYQTPRYLVIGTGKKITLECSQTMGHDKMYWYQQDPGMELHLIHYSYGVNSTEKGDLSSESTVSRIRTEHFPLTLESARPSHTSQYLCASSENRPDTGANVLTFGAGSRLTVL.

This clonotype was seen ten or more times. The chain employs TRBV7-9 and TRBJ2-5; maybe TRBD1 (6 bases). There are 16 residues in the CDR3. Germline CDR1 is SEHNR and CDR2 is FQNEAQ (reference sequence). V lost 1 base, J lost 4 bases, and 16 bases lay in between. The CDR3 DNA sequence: TGTGCCAGCAGCTTAGGGACAGTGTCATCAGGAGAGACCCAGTACTTC. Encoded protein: CASSLGTVSSGETQYF.

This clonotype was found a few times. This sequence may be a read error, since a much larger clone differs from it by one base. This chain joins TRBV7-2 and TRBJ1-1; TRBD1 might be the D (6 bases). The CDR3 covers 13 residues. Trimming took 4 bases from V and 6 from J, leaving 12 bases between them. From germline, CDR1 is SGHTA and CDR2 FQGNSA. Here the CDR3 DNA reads TGTGCCAGCAGCTCGGACAGAGACGCTGAAGCTTTCTTT. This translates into CASSSDRDAEAFF. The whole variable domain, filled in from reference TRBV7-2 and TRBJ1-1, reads GAGVSQSPSNKVTEKGKDVELRCDPISGHTALYWYRQSLGQGLEFLIYFQGNSAPDKSGLPSDRFSAERTGGSVSTLTIQRTQQEDSAVYLCASSSDRDAEAFFGQGTRLTVV.

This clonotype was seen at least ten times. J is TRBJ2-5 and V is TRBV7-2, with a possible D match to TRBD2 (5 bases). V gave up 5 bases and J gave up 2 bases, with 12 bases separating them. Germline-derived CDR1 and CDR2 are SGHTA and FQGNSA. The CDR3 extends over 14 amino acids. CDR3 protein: CASSGTGIQETQYF. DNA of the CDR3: TGTGCCAGCAGCGGAACCGGGATACAAGAGACCCAGTACTTC. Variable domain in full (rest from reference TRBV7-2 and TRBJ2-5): GAGVSQSPSNKVTEKGKDVELRCDPISGHTALYWYRQSLGQGLEFLIYFQGNSAPDKSGLPSDRFSAERTGGSVSTLTIQRTQQEDSAVYLCASSGTGIQETQYFGPGTRLLVL.

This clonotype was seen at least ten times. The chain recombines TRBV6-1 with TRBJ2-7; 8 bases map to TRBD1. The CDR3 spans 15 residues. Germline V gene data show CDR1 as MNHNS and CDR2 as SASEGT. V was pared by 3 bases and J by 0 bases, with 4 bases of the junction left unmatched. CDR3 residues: CASSETGVSSYEQYF. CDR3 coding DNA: TGTGCCAGCAGTGAGACAGGGGTTAGCTCCTACGAGCAGTACTTC.

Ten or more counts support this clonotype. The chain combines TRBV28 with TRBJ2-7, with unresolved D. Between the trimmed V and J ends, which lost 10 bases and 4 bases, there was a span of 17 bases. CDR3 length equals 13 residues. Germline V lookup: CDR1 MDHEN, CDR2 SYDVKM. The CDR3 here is CANRPSGGYEQYF. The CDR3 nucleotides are TGTGCCAACCGGCCCTCGGGTGGTTACGAGCAGTACTTC.

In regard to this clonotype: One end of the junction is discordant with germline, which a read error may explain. CDR3 bases: TGTGCCACCAGTGAGAGGGCCAGAGATAAGCAGTATTTT. The encoded protein is CATSERARDKQYF. The chain carries TRBV24-1 and TRBJ2-3; D is possibly TRBD2 (5 bases). CDR1 is KGHDR and CDR2 is SFDVKD in the germline V gene. The CDR3 is 13 residues long.